Listed below are T cell receptor beta chains from one sample, sequenced in a study of T cells in tuberculosis. Using immunoSEQ multiplex PCR, the repertoire was profiled, and TCRdb retains in-frame clones only, with some absent. This sample yields tens of thousands of clones, of which nearly 90% are seen a single time; almost 5.5% belongs to the top ten. The source was PBMCs, collected at tuberculosis diagnosis. These TCRs come from an adult with tuberculosis. CDR3s include the opening cysteine and the closing phenylalanine or tryptophan. D genes are given only for firm matches. A clone size is listed for some rows: how often the clone was seen (once, few, many), or a class if it is expanded.

abundance,d_gene,j_gene,v_gene,CDR3aa,CDR3nt
-,TRBD2,TRBJ2-5,TRBV5-4,CASASGGEGTQYF,TGTGCCAGCGCTAGCGGGGGGGAGGGGACCCAGTACTTC
-,-,TRBJ1-5,TRBV27,CASSLGNSNQPQHF,TGTGCCAGCAGCTTAGGCAATAGCAATCAGCCCCAGCATTTT
-,-,TRBJ1-1,TRBV4-1,CASSPAEGHTEAFF,TGCGCCAGCAGCCCTGCGGAGGGGCACACTGAAGCTTTCTTT
-,TRBD2,TRBJ2-3,TRBV29-1,CSVPLGTSGLKWAQYF,TGCAGCGTCCCCCTGGGGACTAGCGGACTCAAATGGGCGCAGTATTTT
few,TRBD2,TRBJ2-7,TRBV4-1,CASSPLGLRTYEQYF,TGCGCCAGCAGCCCGCTGGGACTAAGAACCTACGAGCAGTACTTC
-,-,TRBJ1-4,TRBV7-2,CASRSAGTRNEKLFF,TGTGCCAGCAGGTCCGCCGGGACAAGAAATGAAAAACTGTTTTTT
-,-,TRBJ2-7,TRBV4-3,CASSQGGGSYEQYF,TGCGCCAGCAGCCAAGGCGGGGGCAGCTACGAGCAGTACTTC
few,TRBD1,TRBJ1-5,TRBV5-1,CASRPGTDNQPQHF,TGCGCCAGCAGACCCGGGACAGATAATCAGCCCCAGCATTTT
-,TRBD2,TRBJ2-3,TRBV30,CAWTSGVTDTQYF,TGTGCCTGGACTAGCGGGGTCACAGATACGCAGTATTTT
once,-,TRBJ2-7,TRBV5-1,CASSLTGSGLGYEQYF,TGCGCCAGCAGCTTGACGGGTAGTGGATTGGGCTACGAGCAGTACTTC
-,TRBD1,TRBJ2-7,TRBV11-2,CASSLGQGAYEQYF,TGTGCCAGCAGCTTGGGACAGGGGGCCTACGAGCAGTACTTC
-,-,TRBJ2-7,TRBV21-1,CASCPRSGTGPKGYF,TGTGCCAGCTGTCCGAGATCCGGGACAGGTCCTAAGGGGTACTTC
-,TRBD1,TRBJ1-2,TRBV4-2,CASSQASGTGGDYGYTF,TGTGCCAGCAGCCAAGCCTCCGGGACAGGGGGTGACTATGGCTACACCTTC
few,TRBD2,TRBJ2-1,TRBV29-1,CSVSLAGGLNEQFF,TGCAGCGTTTCGCTAGCGGGGGGGCTCAATGAGCAGTTCTTC